A selection of T cell receptor beta chains follows, all from one sample in a study of T-cell reconstitution after alpha-beta-depleted transplantation in children. TCRdb itself ran the PCR reads through MiXCR, one entry per CDR3 protein. The sample lists hundreds of thousands of distinct CDR3 sequences, under 12% occurring once. The sequencing here drew on PBMCs, taken before TCRalphabeta/CD19-depleted stem cell transplant. Receptors originate from a child aged 2-15 years with inherited bone marrow failure, due to receive a stem cell transplant. The CDR3 runs from the conserved cysteine through the conserved F or W. Fields, in order: V gene, D gene, J gene, clone size, CDR3 length, CDR3 protein, CDR3 DNA. A D gene is named only where the DNA matches it firmly. Some rows have no size entry. The others give once, few or many, or a class for an expanded clone.

V gene: TRBV30; D gene: TRBD2; J gene: TRBJ2-1; clone size: -; CDR3 length: 14; CDR3 protein: CAWRQTSGYNEQFF; CDR3 DNA: TGTGCCTGGAGGCAGACTAGCGGATACAATGAGCAGTTCTTC
V gene: TRBV10-3; D gene: TRBD2; J gene: TRBJ2-7; clone size: -; CDR3 length: 16; CDR3 protein: CAISEGVSGGSYEQYF; CDR3 DNA: TGTGCCATCAGTGAGGGGGTTAGCGGGGGATCCTACGAGCAGTACTTC
V gene: TRBV5-6; D gene: -; J gene: TRBJ2-3; clone size: many; CDR3 length: 13; CDR3 protein: CASSLESGDTQYF; CDR3 DNA: TGTGCCAGCAGCTTGGAATCGGGAGATACGCAGTATTTT
V gene: TRBV18; D gene: -; J gene: TRBJ2-7; clone size: -; CDR3 length: 13; CDR3 protein: CASSPPGTPQEHF; CDR3 DNA: TGTGCCAGCTCACCACCCGGGACACCACAAGAGCACTTC
V gene: TRBV21-1; D gene: -; J gene: TRBJ1-5; clone size: many; CDR3 length: 18; CDR3 protein: CASSKAGTHQYSNQPQHF; CDR3 DNA: TGTGCCAGCAGCAAAGCCGGCACGCATCAGTATAGCAATCAGCCCCAGCATTTT
V gene: TRBV12-3/TRBV12-4; D gene: -; J gene: TRBJ2-7; clone size: many; CDR3 length: 12; CDR3 protein: CASSLGQDEQYF; CDR3 DNA: TGTGCCAGCAGTTTAGGGCAGGACGAGCAGTACTTC
V gene: TRBV25-1; D gene: -; J gene: TRBJ2-1; clone size: many; CDR3 length: 16; CDR3 protein: CASSGQGEDSYNEQFF; CDR3 DNA: TGTGCCAGCAGTGGTCAGGGGGAGGATTCCTACAATGAGCAGTTCTTC
V gene: TRBV5-1; D gene: TRBD2; J gene: TRBJ2-3; clone size: once; CDR3 length: 17; CDR3 protein: CASSSGLAGDYTDTQYF; CDR3 DNA: TGCGCCAGCAGCTCGGGACTAGCGGGAGACTACACAGATACGCAGTATTTT
V gene: TRBV4-2; D gene: -; J gene: TRBJ2-1; clone size: -; CDR3 length: 15; CDR3 protein: CASSPRHLSYNEQFF; CDR3 DNA: TGTGCCAGCAGCCCCCGGCACCTCTCCTACAATGAGCAGTTCTTC
V gene: TRBV15; D gene: TRBD2; J gene: TRBJ2-7; clone size: few; CDR3 length: 15; CDR3 protein: CATSRDTAGGHEQYF; CDR3 DNA: TGTGCCACCAGCAGAGATACAGCGGGAGGACACGAGCAGTACTTC
V gene: TRBV20-1; D gene: -; J gene: TRBJ2-5; clone size: many; CDR3 length: 16; CDR3 protein: CSARPPWTGAQETQYF; CDR3 DNA: TGCAGTGCTAGACCCCCATGGACGGGAGCGCAAGAGACCCAGTACTTC
V gene: TRBV12-3/TRBV12-4; D gene: -; J gene: TRBJ1-4; clone size: -; CDR3 length: 16; CDR3 protein: CASSLTSRGTREKLFF; CDR3 DNA: TGTGCCAGCAGTTTAACCTCTCGGGGTACGCGGGAAAAACTGTTTTTT
V gene: TRBV5-1; D gene: TRBD1; J gene: TRBJ1-5; clone size: many; CDR3 length: 23; CDR3 protein: CASSLPKIDTDRDSLGGNQPQHF; CDR3 DNA: TGCGCCAGCAGCTTGCCAAAGATCGACACCGACCGGGACAGCCTAGGGGGCAATCAGCCCCAGCATTTT
V gene: TRBV5-1; D gene: -; J gene: TRBJ2-7; clone size: many; CDR3 length: 16; CDR3 protein: CASSLGVASVPYEQYF; CDR3 DNA: TGCGCCAGCAGCTTGGGGGTAGCTTCGGTACCCTACGAGCAGTACTTC
V gene: TRBV12-3/TRBV12-4; D gene: -; J gene: TRBJ1-1; clone size: many; CDR3 length: 13; CDR3 protein: CASSSPLNTEAFF; CDR3 DNA: TGTGCCAGCAGTTCCCCCCTAAACACTGAAGCTTTCTTT
V gene: TRBV13; D gene: -; J gene: TRBJ2-2; clone size: -; CDR3 length: 15; CDR3 protein: CASSLGRPDTGELFF; CDR3 DNA: TGTGCCAGCAGCTTAGGGAGACCCGACACCGGGGAGCTGTTTTTT
V gene: TRBV12-3/TRBV12-4; D gene: -; J gene: TRBJ1-3; clone size: -; CDR3 length: 18; CDR3 protein: CTSSFRRGRDTSGNTIYF; CDR3 DNA: TGTACCAGCAGTTTTAGAAGGGGCCGTGATACCTCTGGAAACACCATATATTTT
V gene: TRBV7-9; D gene: -; J gene: TRBJ1-1; clone size: many; CDR3 length: 14; CDR3 protein: CASSLFSGLTEAFF; CDR3 DNA: TGTGCCAGCAGCTTATTCAGTGGTTTAACTGAAGCTTTCTTT
V gene: TRBV29-1; D gene: -; J gene: TRBJ2-1; clone size: many; CDR3 length: 12; CDR3 protein: CSAYTSSNEQFF; CDR3 DNA: TGCAGCGCCTATACTAGTAGCAATGAGCAGTTCTTC
V gene: TRBV5-6; D gene: TRBD2; J gene: TRBJ2-3; clone size: -; CDR3 length: 16; CDR3 protein: CASSPDGGRGADTQYF; CDR3 DNA: TGTGCCAGCAGCCCCGACGGCGGGAGGGGAGCAGATACGCAGTATTTT
V gene: TRBV12-3/TRBV12-4; D gene: -; J gene: TRBJ2-1; clone size: many; CDR3 length: 16; CDR3 protein: CASSLPRLVSGGEQFF; CDR3 DNA: TGTGCCAGCAGTTTACCCCGACTGGTCTCAGGTGGTGAGCAGTTCTTC
V gene: TRBV7-9; D gene: -; J gene: TRBJ1-2; clone size: many; CDR3 length: 15; CDR3 protein: CASSYALDSGPNYTF; CDR3 DNA: TGTGCCAGCAGCTACGCCCTGGACAGCGGACCAAACTACACCTTC
V gene: TRBV24-1; D gene: TRBD1; J gene: TRBJ2-7; clone size: many; CDR3 length: 17; CDR3 protein: CATSDATRGQGASEQYF; CDR3 DNA: TGTGCCACCAGTGATGCGACCCGGGGACAGGGGGCAAGCGAGCAGTACTTC
V gene: TRBV28; D gene: -; J gene: TRBJ1-2; clone size: few; CDR3 length: 13; CDR3 protein: CASSARGNYGYTF; CDR3 DNA: TGTGCCAGCAGTGCGCGGGGAAACTATGGCTACACCTTC
V gene: TRBV4-3; D gene: TRBD1; J gene: TRBJ1-2; clone size: many; CDR3 length: 16; CDR3 protein: CASSQDSDRGLNGYTF; CDR3 DNA: TGCGCCAGCAGCCAAGATTCAGACAGGGGGCTAAATGGCTACACCTTC
V gene: TRBV7-2; D gene: -; J gene: TRBJ2-1; clone size: few; CDR3 length: 16; CDR3 protein: CASSLSMASSYNEQFF; CDR3 DNA: TGTGCCAGCAGCTTAAGTATGGCGTCCTCCTACAATGAGCAGTTCTTC
V gene: TRBV4-1; D gene: -; J gene: TRBJ2-7; clone size: many; CDR3 length: 14; CDR3 protein: CASSQDKERSEQYF; CDR3 DNA: TGCGCCAGCAGCCAAGATAAGGAACGGAGCGAGCAGTACTTC